This T cell receptor (beta chain) was captured in a study of vaccination and CD4 T cells after COVID-19. For the study at large: Cellular stimulation was performed using overlapping spike peptides derived from SARS-CoV-2, HCoV-NL63, HCoV-OC43 and HCoV-229E.

The Oncomine TCR Beta short-read assay sequenced DNA from cultured CD4+ T cells. TCRdb processed the PCR reads anew with MiXCR; each CDR3 protein has one entry. The table shows just over 20,000 distinct CDR3 sequences, with roughly 70% occurring only once. A word on this clonotype: Its antigen is still unknown.

This CDR3 region has 15 residues. CDR1 and CDR2 from the germline V gene are MNHEY and SMNVEV (reference sequence). The V segment lost 5 bases and the J segment 1 base; nucleotides outside the gene matches: 7. Points from the study as a whole: Looking at convalescent patients, a median about 89% of reactive clones were present only post-vaccination.

Stated treatment: roughly ten-day PBMC culture with coronavirus spike peptide pools or control peptides (ViraFEST assay). Wells contained 2 million or so PBMCs each, and these were cultured with about 10 IU/ml IL-2 and approximately 9.5 ug/ml peptide pools. This clonotype was sampled from a human donor who had recovered from COVID-19. The sample taken for sequencing was CD4+ T cells from blood, cultured in vitro. J is TRBJ1-1 and V is TRBV27, with TRBD1 matching over 7 bases. CDR3 protein: CASSPRQGRNTEAFF. In nucleotides, the CDR3 is TGTGCCAGCAGTCCCAGACAGGGTCGGAACACTGAAGCTTTCTTT.